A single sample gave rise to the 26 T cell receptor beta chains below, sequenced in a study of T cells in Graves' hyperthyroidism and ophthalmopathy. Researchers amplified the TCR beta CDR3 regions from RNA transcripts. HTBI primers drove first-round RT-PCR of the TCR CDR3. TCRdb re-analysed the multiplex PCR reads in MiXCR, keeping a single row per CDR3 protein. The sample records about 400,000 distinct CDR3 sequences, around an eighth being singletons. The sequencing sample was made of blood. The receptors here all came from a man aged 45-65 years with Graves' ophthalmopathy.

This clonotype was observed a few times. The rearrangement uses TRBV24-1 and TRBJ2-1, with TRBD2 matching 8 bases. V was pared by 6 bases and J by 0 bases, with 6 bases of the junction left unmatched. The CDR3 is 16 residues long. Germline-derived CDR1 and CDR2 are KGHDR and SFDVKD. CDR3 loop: CATSKIAGSSYNEQFF. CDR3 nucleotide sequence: TGTGCCACCAGTAAAATAGCGGGGAGCTCCTACAATGAGCAGTTCTTC.

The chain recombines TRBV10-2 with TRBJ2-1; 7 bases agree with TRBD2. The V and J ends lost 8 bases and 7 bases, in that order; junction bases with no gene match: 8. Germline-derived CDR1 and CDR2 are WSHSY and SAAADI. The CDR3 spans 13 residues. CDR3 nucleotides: TGCGCCAGCGACGCTAGCGGTGGGAATGAGCAGTTCTTC. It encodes CASDASGGNEQFF.

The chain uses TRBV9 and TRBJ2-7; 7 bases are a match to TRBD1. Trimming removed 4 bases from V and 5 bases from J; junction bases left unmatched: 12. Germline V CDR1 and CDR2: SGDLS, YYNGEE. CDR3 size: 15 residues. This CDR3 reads CASSHLGGRGDEQYF. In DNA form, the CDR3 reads TGTGCCAGCAGCCACCTAGGGGGCCGCGGTGACGAGCAGTACTTC.

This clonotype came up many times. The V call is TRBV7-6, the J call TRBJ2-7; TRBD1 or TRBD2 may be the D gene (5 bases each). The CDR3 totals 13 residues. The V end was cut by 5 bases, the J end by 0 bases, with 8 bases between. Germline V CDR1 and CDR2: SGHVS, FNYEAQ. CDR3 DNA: TGTGCCAGCAGCCGGGACGGCTCCTACGAGCAGTACTTC. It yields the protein CASSRDGSYEQYF. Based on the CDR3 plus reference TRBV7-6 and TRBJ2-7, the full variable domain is GAGVSQSPRYKVTKRGQDVALRCDPISGHVSLYWYRQALGQGPEFLTYFNYEAQQDKSGLPNDRFSAERPEGSISTLTIQRTEQRDSAMYRCASSRDGSYEQYFGPGTRLTVT.

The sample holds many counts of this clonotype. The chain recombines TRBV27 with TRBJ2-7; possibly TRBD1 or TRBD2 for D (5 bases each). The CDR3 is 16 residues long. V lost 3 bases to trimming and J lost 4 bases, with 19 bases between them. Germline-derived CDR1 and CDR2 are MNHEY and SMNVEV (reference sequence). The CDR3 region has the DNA TGTGCCAGCAGTTTGGAATCGGGACGAATTAGATACGAGCAGTACTTC. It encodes CASSLESGRIRYEQYF.

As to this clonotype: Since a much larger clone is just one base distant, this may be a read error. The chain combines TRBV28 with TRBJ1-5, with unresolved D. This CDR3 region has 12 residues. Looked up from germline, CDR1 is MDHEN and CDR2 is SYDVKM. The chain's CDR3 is CASSLPAQHQHF. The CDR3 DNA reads TGTGCCAGCAGTTTACCAGCGCAGCACCAGCATTTT.

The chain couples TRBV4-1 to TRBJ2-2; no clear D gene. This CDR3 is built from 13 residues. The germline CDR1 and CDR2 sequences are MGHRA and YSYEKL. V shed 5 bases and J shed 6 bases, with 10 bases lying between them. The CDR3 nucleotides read TGCGCCAGCAGCACCCGAACCGCCGGGGAGCTGTTTTTT. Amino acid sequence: CASSTRTAGELFF.

CDR3 coding DNA: TGTGCCACCAGAACTGCGGGACTAGCGGGAAATGAGCAGTTCTTC. As protein: CATRTAGLAGNEQFF. V and J are TRBV15 and TRBJ2-1; 13 nucleotides line up with TRBD2. J was trimmed by 7 bases and V by 6 bases; bases with no gene match: 6. The CDR3 runs to 15 residues. Germline CDR1 reads LNHNV; CDR2 reads YYDKDF (reference sequence).

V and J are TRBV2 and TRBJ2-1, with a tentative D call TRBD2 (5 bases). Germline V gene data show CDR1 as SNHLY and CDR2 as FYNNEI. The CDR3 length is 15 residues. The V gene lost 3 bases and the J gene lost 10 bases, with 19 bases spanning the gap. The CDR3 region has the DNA TGTGCCAGCAGTGAGGGTCTAGAGAGGGTATCCGAGCAGTTCTTC. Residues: CASSEGLERVSEQFF.

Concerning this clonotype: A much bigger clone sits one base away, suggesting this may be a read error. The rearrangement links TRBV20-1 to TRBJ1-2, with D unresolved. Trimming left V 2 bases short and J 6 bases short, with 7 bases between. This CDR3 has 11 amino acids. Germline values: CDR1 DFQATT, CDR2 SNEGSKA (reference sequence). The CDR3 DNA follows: TGCAGTGCTAGACAGGACCATGGCTACACCTTC. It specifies CSARQDHGYTF.

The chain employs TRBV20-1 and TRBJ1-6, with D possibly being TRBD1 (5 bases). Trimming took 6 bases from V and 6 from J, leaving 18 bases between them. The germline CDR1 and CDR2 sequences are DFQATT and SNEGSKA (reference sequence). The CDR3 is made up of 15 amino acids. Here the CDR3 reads CSAHDSRPTNSPLHF. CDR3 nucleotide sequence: TGCAGTGCCCACGACAGCAGGCCTACTAATTCACCCCTCCACTTT.

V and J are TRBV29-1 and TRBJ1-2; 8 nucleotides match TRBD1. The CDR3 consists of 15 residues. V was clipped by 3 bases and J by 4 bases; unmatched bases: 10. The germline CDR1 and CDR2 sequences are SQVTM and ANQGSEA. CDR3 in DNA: TGCAGCGTTGACCCTCGACAGGGGACGATCTATGGCTACACCTTC. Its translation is CSVDPRQGTIYGYTF.

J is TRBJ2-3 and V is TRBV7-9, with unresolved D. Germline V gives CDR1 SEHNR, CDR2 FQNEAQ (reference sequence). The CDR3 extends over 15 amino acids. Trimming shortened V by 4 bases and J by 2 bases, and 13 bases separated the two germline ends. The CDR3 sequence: CASSWPGENTDTQYF. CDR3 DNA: TGTGCCAGCAGCTGGCCGGGCGAAAACACAGATACGCAGTATTTT. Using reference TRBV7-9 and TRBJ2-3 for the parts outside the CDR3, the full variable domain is DTGVSQNPRHKITKRGQNVTFRCDPISEHNRLYWYRQTLGQGPEFLTYFQNEAQLEKSRLLSDRFSAERPKGSFSTLEIQRTEQGDSAMYLCASSWPGENTDTQYFGPGTRLTVL.

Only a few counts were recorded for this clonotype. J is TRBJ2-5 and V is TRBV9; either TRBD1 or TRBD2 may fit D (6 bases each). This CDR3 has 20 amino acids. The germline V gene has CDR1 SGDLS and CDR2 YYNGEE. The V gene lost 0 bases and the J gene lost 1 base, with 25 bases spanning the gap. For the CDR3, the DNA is TGTGCCAGCAGCGTAGTTGCCGGGCGAGGAGGGGGAGTGCTCCAAGAGACCCAGTACTTC. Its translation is CASSVVAGRGGGVLQETQYF.

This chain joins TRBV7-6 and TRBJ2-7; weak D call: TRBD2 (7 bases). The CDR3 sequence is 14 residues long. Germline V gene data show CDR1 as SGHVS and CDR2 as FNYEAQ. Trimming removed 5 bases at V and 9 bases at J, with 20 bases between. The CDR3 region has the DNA TGTGCCAGCAGCCCAAGAGGGGGGGCGGAGTGGCAGTACTTC. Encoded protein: CASSPRGGAEWQYF.

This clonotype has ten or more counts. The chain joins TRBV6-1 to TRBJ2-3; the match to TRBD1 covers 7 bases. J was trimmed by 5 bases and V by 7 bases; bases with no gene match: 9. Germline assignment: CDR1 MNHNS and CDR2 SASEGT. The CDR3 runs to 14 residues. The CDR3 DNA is TGTGCCAGCACCAAGGGGGCGCTTTTAGATACGCAGTATTTT. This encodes CASTKGALLDTQYF.

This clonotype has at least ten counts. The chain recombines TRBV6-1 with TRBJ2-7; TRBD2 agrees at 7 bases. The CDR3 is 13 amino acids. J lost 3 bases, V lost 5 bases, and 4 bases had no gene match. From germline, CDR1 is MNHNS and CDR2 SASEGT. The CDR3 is CASSKSGNYEQYF. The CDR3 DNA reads TGTGCCAGCAGTAAAAGCGGGAACTACGAGCAGTACTTC.

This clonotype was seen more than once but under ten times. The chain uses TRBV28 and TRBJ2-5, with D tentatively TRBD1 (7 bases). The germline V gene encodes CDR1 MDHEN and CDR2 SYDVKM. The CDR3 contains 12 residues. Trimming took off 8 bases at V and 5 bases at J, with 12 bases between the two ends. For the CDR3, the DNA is TGTGCCAGCGGAGGGGGCCCGGAGACCCAGTACTTC. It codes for CASGGGPETQYF.

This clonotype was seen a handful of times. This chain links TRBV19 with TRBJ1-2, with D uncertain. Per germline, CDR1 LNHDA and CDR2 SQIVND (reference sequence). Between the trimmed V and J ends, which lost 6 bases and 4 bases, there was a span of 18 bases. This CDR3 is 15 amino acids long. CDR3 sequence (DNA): TGTGCCAGTAGCCCACCGGGGTGGGCGGTCTATGGCTACACCTTC. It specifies CASSPPGWAVYGYTF.

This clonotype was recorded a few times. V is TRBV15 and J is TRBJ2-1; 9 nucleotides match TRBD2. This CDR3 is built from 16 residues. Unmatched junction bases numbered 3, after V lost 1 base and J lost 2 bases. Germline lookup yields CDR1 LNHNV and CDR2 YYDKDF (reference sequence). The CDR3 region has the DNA TGTGCCACCAGCAGAGTAGCGGGAGTAGCCTACAATGAGCAGTTCTTC. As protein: CATSRVAGVAYNEQFF.

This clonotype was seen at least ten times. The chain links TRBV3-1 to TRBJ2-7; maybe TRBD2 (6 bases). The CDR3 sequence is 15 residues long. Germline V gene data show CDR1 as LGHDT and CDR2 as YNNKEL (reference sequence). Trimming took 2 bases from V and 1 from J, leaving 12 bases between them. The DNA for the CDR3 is TGTGCCAGCAGCCAACCGGGGGACCTTTCCTACGAGCAGTACTTC. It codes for CASSQPGDLSYEQYF.

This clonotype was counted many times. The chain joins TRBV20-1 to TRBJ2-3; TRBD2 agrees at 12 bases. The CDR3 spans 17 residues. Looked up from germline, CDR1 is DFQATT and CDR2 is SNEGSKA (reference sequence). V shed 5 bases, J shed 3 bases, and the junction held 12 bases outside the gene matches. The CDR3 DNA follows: TGCAGTGCTCATGCTCCGACTAGCGGGAGTGTGACAGATACGCAGTATTTT. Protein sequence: CSAHAPTSGSVTDTQYF.

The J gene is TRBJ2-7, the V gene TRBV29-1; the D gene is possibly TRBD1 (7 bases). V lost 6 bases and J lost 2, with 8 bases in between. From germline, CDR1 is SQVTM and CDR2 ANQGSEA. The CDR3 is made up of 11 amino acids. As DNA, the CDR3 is TGCAGCGTCAGGGGGGCCTACGAGCAGTACTTC. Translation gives CSVRGAYEQYF.

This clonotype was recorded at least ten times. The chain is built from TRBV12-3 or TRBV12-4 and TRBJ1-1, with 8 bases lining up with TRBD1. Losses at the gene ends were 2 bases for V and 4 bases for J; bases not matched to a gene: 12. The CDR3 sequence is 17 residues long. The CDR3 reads CASSLREGAGGGTEAFF. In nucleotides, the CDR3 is TGTGCCAGCAGTTTAAGGGAGGGGGCAGGGGGCGGCACTGAAGCTTTCTTT.

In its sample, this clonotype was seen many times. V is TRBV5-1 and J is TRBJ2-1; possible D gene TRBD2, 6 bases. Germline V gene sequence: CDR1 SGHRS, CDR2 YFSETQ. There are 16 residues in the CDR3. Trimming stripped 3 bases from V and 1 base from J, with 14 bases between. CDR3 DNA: TGCGCCAGCAGCTGGGACTCTGGAGTGTCCTACAATGAGCAGTTCTTC. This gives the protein CASSWDSGVSYNEQFF. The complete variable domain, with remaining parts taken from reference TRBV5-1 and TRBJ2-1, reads KAGVTQTPRYLIKTRGQQVTLSCSPISGHRSVSWYQQTPGQGLQFLFEYFSETQRNKGNFPGRFSGRQFSNSRSEMNVSTLELGDSALYLCASSWDSGVSYNEQFFGPGTRLTVL.

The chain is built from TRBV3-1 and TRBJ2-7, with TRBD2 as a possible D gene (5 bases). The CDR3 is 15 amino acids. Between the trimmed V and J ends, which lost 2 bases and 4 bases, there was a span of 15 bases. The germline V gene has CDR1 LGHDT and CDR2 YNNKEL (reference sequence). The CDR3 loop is CASSQHTAGVYEQYF. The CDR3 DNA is TGTGCCAGCAGCCAACACACCGCGGGCGTTTACGAGCAGTACTTC.